The clone carrying this T cell receptor beta chain was counted between two and nine times. These data are taken from a study of blood T cells in healthy people across ages. Looked up from germline, CDR1 is SGHRS and CDR2 is YFSETQ. The CDR3 contains 17 residues. With 2 bases clipped from V and 5 bases from J, the junction kept 7 bases outside the gene matches. The use of a sample-barcoded 5' primer and a J-beta primer mix characterized a second PCR of 7 to 11 cycles. TCRdb fed the 5' RACE reads into MiXCR, producing one record per CDR3 protein. The table lists about 780,000 distinct CDR3 sequences, roughly 24% of them singletons. These records were also assigned to another study, of T cells of mothers and their children. In that study: It was found that thymic selection shapes TCR recombination output similarly in related and unrelated pairs.

The sequenced material came from blood. The TCR sequence derives from a boy younger than 18 in good health. This sequence joins TRBV5-1 and TRBJ2-2; 12 bases align to TRBD2. CDR3 amino acids: CASSFPSGGAETGELFF. The CDR3 DNA follows: TGCGCCAGCAGCTTCCCTAGCGGGGGGGCAGAAACCGGGGAGCTGTTTTTT.